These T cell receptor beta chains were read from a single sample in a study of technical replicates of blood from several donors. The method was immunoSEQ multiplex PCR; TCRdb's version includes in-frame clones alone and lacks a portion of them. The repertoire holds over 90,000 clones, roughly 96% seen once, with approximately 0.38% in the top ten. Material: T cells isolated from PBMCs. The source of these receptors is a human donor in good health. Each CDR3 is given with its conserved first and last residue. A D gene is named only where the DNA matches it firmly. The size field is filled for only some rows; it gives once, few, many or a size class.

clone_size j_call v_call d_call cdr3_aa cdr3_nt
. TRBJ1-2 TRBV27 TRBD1 CASSPVRQGFYGYTF TGTGCCAGCAGTCCAGTAAGACAGGGATTCTATGGCTACACCTTC
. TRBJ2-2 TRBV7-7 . CASGLGATGELFF TGTGCTAGTGGTCTGGGGGCTACCGGGGAGCTGTTTTTT
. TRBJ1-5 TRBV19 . CASSIQHNINQPQHF TGTGCCAGTAGTATCCAACACAACATCAATCAGCCCCAGCATTTT
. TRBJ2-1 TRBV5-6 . CASSELDRHYNEQFF TGTGCCAGCAGCGAGCTAGACAGGCATTACAATGAGCAGTTCTTC
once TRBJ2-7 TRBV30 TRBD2 CAWSVLAAGYEQYF TGTGCCTGGAGTGTTCTAGCGGCGGGATACGAGCAGTACTTC
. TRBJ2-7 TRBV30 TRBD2 CAWSPTASGGPHEQYF TGTGCCTGGAGTCCGACGGCTAGCGGTGGGCCCCACGAGCAGTACTTC
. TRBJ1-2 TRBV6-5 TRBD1 CASTHQGAAYGYTF TGTGCCAGCACTCATCAGGGGGCGGCCTATGGCTACACCTTC
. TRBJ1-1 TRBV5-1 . CASSLGQMNTEAFF TGCGCCAGCAGCCTAGGACAGATGAACACTGAAGCTTTCTTT
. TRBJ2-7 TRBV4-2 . CASSQDNQGLGDEQYF TGTGCCAGCAGCCAAGATAATCAGGGTTTAGGCGACGAGCAGTACTTC
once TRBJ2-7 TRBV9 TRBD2 CASSVGLAPSYEQYF TGTGCCAGCAGCGTAGGACTAGCGCCTTCCTACGAGCAGTACTTC
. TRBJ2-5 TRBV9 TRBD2 CASSVLAGVGRETQYF TGTGCCAGCAGCGTATTAGCGGGAGTAGGGCGGGAGACCCAGTACTTC
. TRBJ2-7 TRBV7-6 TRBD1 CASSKGQTVSYEQYF TGTGCCAGCAGCAAGGGACAGACTGTTTCCTACGAGCAGTACTTC
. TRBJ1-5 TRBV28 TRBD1 CASSLGQGFRQPQHF TGTGCCAGCAGTTTGGGACAGGGGTTCAGACAGCCCCAGCATTTT
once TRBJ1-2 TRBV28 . CASSFSLGTTNYGYTF TGTGCCAGCAGTTTTTCTCTAGGGACAACTAACTATGGCTACACCTTC
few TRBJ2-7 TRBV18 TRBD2 CASSPSGSEQYF TGTGCCAGCTCGCCCAGCGGGAGCGAGCAGTACTTC
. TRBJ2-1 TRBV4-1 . CASSEVIQNEQFF TGCGCCAGCAGCGAGGTGATACAAAATGAGCAGTTCTTC
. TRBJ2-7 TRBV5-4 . CASSRKGEVGNEQYF TGTGCCAGCAGCCGGAAGGGGGAAGTGGGGAACGAGCAGTACTTC
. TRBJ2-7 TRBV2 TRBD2 CASSARTSDYEQYF TGTGCCAGCAGTGCTAGGACTAGCGACTACGAGCAGTACTTC
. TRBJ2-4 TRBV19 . CASSGQNIQYF TGTGCCAGTAGTGGCCAAAACATTCAGTACTTC
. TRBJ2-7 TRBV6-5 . CASSYFDSSYEQYF TGTGCCAGCAGTTACTTCGACAGCTCCTACGAGCAGTACTTC
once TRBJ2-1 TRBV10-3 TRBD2 CAISGFSEREGYNEQFF TGTGCCATCAGTGGGTTCTCTGAGCGGGAGGGATACAATGAGCAGTTCTTC
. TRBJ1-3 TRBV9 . CASSVVSTPGSGNTIYF TGTGCCAGCAGCGTAGTTTCGACACCCGGCTCTGGAAACACCATATATTTT
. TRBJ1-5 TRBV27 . CASSASTGTHSNQPQHF TGTGCCAGCAGTGCCAGTACAGGTACGCATAGCAATCAGCCCCAGCATTTT
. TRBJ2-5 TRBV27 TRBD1 CASSSRVMTGLRETQYF TGTGCCAGCAGTTCCAGGGTCATGACAGGGTTAAGGGAGACCCAGTACTTC
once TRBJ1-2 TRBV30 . CAWSVLGYGYTF TGTGCCTGGAGTGTACTCGGCTATGGCTACACCTTC
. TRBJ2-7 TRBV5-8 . CASSLAGPYEQYF TGTGCCAGCAGCTTGGCAGGCCCCTACGAGCAGTACTTC
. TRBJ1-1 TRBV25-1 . CASTRGDTTEAFF TGTGCCAGCACCAGGGGAGATACCACTGAAGCTTTCTTT
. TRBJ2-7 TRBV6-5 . CASSYGGGLYEQYF TGTGCCAGCAGTTACGGGGGGGGGCTCTACGAGCAGTACTTC
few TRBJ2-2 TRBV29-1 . CSVEGKDTNTGELFF TGCAGCGTTGAAGGAAAGGACACCAACACCGGGGAGCTGTTTTTT
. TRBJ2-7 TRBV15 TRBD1 CATSRHRGRSDEQYF TGTGCCACCAGCAGGCACAGGGGTAGGAGCGACGAGCAGTACTTC
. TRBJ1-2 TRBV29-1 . CSVPMEGSSGYGYTF TGCAGCGTTCCAATGGAAGGGAGTTCGGGCTATGGCTACACCTTC
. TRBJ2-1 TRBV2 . CASSVPMSSYNEQFF TGTGCCAGCAGTGTACCGATGAGCTCCTACAATGAGCAGTTCTTC
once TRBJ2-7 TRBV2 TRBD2 CASANLNWTSGSYEQYF TGTGCCAGCGCTAATCTAAACTGGACTAGCGGGTCCTACGAGCAGTACTTC
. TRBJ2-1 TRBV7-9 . CASGGGGENEQFF TGTGCTTCTGGCGGAGGGGGCGAGAATGAGCAGTTCTTC
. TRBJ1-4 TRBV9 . CASSAEGTTNEKLFF TGTGCCAGCAGCGCCGAGGGAACAACTAATGAAAAACTGTTTTTT